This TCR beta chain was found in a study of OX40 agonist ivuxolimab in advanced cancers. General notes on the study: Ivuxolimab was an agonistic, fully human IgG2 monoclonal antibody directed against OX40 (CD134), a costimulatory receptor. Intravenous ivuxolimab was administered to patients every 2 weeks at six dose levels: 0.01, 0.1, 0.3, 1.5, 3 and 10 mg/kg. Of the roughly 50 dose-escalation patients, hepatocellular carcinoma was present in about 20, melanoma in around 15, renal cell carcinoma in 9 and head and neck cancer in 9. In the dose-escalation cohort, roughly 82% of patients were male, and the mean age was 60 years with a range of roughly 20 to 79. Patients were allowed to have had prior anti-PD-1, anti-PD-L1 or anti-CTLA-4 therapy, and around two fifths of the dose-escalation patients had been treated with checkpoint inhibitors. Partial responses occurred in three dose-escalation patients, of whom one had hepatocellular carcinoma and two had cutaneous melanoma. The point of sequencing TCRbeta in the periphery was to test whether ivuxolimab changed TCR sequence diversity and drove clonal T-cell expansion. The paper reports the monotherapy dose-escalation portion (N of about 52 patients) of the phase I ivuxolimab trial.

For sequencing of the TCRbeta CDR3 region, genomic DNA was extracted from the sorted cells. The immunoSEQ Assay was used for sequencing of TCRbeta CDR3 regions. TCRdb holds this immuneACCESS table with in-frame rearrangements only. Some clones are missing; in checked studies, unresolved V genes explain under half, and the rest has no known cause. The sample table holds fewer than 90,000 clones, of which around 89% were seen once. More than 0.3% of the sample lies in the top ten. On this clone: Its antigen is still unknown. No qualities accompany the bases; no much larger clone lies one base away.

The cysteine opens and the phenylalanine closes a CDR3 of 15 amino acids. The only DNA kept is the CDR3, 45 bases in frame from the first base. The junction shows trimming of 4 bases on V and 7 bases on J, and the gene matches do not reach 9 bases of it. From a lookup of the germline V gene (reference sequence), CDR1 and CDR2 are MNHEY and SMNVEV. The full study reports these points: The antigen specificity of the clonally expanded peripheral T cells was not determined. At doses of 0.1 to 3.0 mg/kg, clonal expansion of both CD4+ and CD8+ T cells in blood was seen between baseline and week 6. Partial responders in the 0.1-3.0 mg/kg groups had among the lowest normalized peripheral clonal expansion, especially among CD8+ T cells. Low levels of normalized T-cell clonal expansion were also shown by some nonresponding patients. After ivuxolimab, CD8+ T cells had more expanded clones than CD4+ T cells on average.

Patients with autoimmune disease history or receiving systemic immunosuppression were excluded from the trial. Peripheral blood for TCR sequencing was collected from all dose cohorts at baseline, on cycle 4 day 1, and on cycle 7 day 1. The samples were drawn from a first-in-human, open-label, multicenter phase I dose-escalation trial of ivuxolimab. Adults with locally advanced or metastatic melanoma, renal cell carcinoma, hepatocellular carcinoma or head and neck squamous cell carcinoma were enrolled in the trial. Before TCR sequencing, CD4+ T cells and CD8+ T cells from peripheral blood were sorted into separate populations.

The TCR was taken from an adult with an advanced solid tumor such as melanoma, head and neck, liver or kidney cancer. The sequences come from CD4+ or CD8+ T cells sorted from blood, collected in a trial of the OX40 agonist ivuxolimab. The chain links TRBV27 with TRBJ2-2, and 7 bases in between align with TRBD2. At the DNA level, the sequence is TGTGCCAGCAGTTCCACTAGGTCGGGGGGCGGGGAGCTGTTTTTT. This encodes CASSSTRSGGGELFF.